The 2 T cell receptor beta chains given below trace back to one sample, sequenced in a study of cytomegalovirus exposure and HLA in healthy donors. In the PCR, 60 Vbeta and 13 Jbeta primers were used. Measured with immunoSEQ multiplex PCR; TCRdb has only the in-frame clones, and not every one. The sample has 95,000 to 150,000 clones, about 73% seen once. The source material was PBMCs. These receptors were taken from a woman aged 40 to 50 in good health and CMV-seronegative.

The gene calls are TRBV2 and TRBJ2-5; D perhaps matches TRBD2 (6 bases). The last part of the DNA fits TRBJ2-7 better; the J call may be wrong. Per the germline V gene, CDR1 is SNHLY and CDR2 is FYNNEI. This CDR3 region has 14 residues. The chain's CDR3 is CASGGTQLPYEQYF. The CDR3, as DNA: TGTGCCAGCGGGGGGACTCAGCTCCCCTACGAGCAGTACTTC.

This CDR3 is CASSGTSGTYEQYF. The CDR3 DNA reads as TGTGCCAGCAGTGGGACTAGCGGGACGTACGAGCAGTACTTC. The V call is TRBV27, the J call TRBJ2-7; TRBD2 matches at 13 bases. Germline CDR1 MNHEY, CDR2 SMNVEV (reference sequence). This CDR3 has 14 amino acids. Trimming cost V 5 bases and J 4 bases; bases outside gene matches: 2.